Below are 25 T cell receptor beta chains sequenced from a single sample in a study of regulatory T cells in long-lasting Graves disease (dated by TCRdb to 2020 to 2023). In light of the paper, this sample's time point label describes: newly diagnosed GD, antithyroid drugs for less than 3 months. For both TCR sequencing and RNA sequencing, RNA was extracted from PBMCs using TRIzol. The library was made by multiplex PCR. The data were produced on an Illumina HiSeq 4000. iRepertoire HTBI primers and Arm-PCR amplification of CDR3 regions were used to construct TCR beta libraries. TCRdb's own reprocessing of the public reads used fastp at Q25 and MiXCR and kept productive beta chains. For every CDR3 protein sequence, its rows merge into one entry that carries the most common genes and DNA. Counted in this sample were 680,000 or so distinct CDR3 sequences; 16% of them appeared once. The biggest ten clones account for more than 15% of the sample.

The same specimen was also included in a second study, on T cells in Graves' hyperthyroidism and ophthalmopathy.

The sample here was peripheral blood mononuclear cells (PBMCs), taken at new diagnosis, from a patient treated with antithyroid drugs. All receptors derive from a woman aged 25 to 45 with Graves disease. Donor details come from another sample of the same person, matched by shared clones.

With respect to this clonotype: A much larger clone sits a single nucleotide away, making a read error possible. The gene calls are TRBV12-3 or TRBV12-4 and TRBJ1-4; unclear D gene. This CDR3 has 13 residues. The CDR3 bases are TGTGCCAGCAGCCTCCGTTTAAATGGAAAACTGTTTTTT. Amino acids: CASSLRLNGKLFF.

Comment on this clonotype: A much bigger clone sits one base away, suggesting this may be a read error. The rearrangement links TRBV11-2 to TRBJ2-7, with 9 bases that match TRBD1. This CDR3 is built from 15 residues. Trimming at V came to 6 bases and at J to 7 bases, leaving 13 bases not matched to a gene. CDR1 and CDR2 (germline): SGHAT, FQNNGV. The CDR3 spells CASRTNRGRSGEQYF. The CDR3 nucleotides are TGTGCCAGCAGAACGAACAGGGGGCGGTCGGGTGAGCAGTACTTC.

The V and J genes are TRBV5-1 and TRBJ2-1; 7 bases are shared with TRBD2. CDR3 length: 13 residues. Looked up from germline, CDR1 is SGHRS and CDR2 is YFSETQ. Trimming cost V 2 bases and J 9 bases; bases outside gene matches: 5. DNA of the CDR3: TGCGCCAGCAGCTTAGCGGGAAGGAGTGAGCAGTTCTTC. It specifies CASSLAGRSEQFF.

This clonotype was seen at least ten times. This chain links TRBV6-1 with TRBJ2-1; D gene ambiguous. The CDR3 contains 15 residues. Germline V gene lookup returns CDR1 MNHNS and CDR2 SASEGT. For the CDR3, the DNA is TGTGAGACGAAACCTACTCAGTGGTCCTACAATGAGCAGTTCTTC. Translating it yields CETKPTQWSYNEQFF.

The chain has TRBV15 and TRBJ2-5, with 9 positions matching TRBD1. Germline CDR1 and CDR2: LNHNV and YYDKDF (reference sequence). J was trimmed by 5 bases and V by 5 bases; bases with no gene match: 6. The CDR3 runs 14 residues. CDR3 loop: CATSRDRVGETQYF. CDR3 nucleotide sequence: TGTGCCACCAGCCGGGACAGGGTGGGGGAGACCCAGTACTTC.

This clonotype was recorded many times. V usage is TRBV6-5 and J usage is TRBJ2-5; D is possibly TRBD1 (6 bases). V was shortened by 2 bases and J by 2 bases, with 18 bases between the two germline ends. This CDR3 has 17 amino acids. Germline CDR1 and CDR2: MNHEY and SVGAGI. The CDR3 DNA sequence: TGTGCCAGCAGTTACGACGGGCTGGGGGCCGGTCAAGAGACCCAGTACTTC. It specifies CASSYDGLGAGQETQYF.

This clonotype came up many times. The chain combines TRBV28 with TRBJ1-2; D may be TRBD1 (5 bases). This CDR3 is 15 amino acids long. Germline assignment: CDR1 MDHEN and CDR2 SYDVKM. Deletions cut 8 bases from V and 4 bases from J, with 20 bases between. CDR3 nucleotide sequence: TGTGCCAGCCGGGGCCAATCAACCGAACCCTATGGCTACACCTTC. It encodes CASRGQSTEPYGYTF.

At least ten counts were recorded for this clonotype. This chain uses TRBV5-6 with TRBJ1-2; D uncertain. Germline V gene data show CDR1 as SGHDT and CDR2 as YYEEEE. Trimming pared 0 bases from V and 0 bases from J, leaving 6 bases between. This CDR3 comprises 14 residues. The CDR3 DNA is TGTGCCAGCAGCTTGGTGTGGGCTAACTATGGCTACACCTTC. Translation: CASSLVWANYGYTF. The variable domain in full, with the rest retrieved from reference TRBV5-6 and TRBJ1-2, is DAGVTQSPTHLIKTRGQQVTLRCSPKSGHDTVSWYQQALGQGPQFIFQYYEEEERQRGNFPDRFSGHQFPNYSSELNVNALLLGDSALYLCASSLVWANYGYTFGSGTRLTVV.

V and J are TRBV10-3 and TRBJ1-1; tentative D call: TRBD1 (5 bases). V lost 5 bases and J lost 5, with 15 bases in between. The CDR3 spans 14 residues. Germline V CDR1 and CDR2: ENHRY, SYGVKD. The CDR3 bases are TGTGCCATCAGTTCAAATCTGGAGGGGACTGAAGCTTTCTTT. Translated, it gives CAISSNLEGTEAFF.

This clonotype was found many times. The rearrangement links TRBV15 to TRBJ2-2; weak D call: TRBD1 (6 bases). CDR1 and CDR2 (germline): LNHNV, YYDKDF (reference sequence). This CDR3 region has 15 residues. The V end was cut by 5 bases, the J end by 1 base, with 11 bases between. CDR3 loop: CATSRTDRNTGELFF. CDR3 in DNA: TGTGCCACCAGCCGAACGGACAGGAACACCGGGGAGCTGTTTTTT.

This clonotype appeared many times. This chain's CDR3 is CASSGPTETQYF. The CDR3 region has the DNA TGTGCCAGCTCTGGCCCAACAGAGACCCAGTACTTC. V gene TRBV28 combines with J gene TRBJ2-5; D remains ambiguous. The CDR3 length is 12 residues. Germline CDR1 is MDHEN and CDR2 is SYDVKM. V was shortened by 8 bases and J by 4 bases, with 11 bases between the two germline ends.

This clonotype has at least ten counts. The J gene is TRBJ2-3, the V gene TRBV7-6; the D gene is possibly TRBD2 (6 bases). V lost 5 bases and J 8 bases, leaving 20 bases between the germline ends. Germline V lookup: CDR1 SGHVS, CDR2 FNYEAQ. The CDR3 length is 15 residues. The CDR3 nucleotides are TGTGCCAGCAGCGGGGGGACGGTTGGGGCAGGTACGCAGTATTTT. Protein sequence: CASSGGTVGAGTQYF.

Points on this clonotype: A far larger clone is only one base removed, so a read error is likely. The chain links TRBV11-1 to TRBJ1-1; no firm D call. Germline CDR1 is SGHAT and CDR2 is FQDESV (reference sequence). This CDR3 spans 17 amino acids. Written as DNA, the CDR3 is TGTGCCAGCAGCTTAATGGGTGGTTCAAGGCTGAACGCTGAAGCTTTCTTT. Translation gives CASSLMGGSRLNAEAFF.

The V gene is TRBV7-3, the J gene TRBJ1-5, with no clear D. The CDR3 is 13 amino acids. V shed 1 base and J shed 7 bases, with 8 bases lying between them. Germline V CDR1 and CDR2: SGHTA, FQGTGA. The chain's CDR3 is CASSLMGGQPQHF. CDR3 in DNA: TGTGCCAGCAGCTTAATGGGAGGGCAGCCCCAGCATTTT. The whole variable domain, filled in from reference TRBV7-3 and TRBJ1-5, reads GAGVSQTPSNKVTEKGKYVELRCDPISGHTALYWYRQSLGQGPEFLIYFQGTGAADDSGLPNDRFFAVRPEGSVSTLKIQRTERGDSAVYLCASSLMGGQPQHFGDGTRLSIL.

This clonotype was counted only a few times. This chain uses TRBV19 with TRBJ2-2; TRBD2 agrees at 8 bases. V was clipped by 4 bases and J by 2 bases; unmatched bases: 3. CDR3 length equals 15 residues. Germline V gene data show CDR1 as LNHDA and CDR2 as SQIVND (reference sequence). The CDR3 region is CASSRSGRNTGELFF. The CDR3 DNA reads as TGTGCCAGTAGTAGAAGCGGGAGAAACACCGGGGAGCTGTTTTTT.

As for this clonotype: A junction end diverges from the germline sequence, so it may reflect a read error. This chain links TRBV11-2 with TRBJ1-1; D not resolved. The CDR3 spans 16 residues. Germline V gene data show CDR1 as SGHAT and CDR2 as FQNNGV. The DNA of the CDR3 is TGCGCCAGCAGCCAAGGCGAGTTTTCGGCGAACACTGAAGCTTTCTTT. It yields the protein CASSQGEFSANTEAFF.

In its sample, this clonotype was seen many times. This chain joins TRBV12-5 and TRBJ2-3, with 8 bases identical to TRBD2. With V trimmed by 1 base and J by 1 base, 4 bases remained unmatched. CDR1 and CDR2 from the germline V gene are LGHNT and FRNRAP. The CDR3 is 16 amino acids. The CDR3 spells CASGLGGLAGTDTQYF. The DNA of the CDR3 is TGTGCTAGTGGTTTGGGAGGACTAGCCGGCACAGATACGCAGTATTTT.

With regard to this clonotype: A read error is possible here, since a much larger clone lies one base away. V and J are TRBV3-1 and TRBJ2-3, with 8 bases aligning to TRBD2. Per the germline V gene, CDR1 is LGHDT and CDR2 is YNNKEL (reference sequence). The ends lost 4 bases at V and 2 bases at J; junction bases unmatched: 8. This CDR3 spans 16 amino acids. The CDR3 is CASSRGLARVTDTQYF. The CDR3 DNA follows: TGTGCCAGCAGCCGCGGACTAGCTCGGGTCACAGATACGCAGTATTTT.

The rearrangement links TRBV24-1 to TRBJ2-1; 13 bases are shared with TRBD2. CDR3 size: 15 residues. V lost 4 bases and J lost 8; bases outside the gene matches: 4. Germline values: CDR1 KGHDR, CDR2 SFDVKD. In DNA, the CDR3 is TGTGCCACCAGTGACCGACTAGCGGGAGGTTATGAGCAGTTCTTC. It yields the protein CATSDRLAGGYEQFF.

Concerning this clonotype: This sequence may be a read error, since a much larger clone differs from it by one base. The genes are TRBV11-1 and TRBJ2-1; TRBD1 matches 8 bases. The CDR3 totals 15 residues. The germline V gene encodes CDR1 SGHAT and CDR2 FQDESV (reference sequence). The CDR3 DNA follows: TGTGCCAGCACTCTGGAAACAGGGGGAGGCAATGAGCGGTTCTTC. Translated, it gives CASTLETGGGNERFF.

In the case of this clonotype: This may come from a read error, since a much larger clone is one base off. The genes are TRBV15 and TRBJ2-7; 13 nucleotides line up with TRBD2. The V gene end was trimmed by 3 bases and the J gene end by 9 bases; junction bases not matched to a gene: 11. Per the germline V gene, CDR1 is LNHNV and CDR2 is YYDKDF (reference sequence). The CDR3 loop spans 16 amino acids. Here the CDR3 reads CATSRGLAGLGDGQYF. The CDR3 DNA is TGTGCCACCAGCAGGGGACTAGCGGGACTTGGCGACGGGCAGTACTTC.

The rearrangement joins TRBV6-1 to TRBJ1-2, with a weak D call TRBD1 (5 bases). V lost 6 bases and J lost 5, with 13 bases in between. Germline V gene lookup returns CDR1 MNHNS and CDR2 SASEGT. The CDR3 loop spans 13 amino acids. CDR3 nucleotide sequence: TGTGCCAGCAGCCGGGGGAGTGGGTATGGCTACACCTTC. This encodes CASSRGSGYGYTF.

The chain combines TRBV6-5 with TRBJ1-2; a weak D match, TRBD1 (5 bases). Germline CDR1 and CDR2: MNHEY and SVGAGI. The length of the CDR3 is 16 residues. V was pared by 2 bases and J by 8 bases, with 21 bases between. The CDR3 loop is CASSYGGALKGVGYTF. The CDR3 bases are TGTGCCAGCAGTTACGGAGGGGCGCTAAAAGGGGTCGGCTACACCTTC.

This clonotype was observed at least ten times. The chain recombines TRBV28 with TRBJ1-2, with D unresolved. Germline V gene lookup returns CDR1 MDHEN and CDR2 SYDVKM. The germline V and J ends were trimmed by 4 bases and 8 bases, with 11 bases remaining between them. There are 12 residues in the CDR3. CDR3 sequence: CASSSGPLGYTF. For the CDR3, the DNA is TGTGCCAGCAGTTCCGGACCGCTCGGCTACACCTTC.

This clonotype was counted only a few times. The CDR3 spells CASSLPGQGPDTQYF. The DNA for the CDR3 is TGTGCCAGCAGCTTGCCGGGACAGGGACCAGATACGCAGTATTTT. J is TRBJ2-3 and V is TRBV7-8; 9 bases are a match to TRBD1. V trimming: 3 bases; J trimming: 4 bases; junction bases outside the gene matches: 5. CDR1 is SGHVS, CDR2 FQNEAQ, per germline. The CDR3 length is 15 residues.